These 4 T cell receptor beta chains were all obtained from the same sample, sequenced in a study of beta chain features in type 1 diabetes. Sequenced material consisted of expressed TCRB transcripts (all of the isolated RNA was reverse transcribed). Assay: immunoSEQ multiplex PCR; the TCRdb copy retains only in-frame clones and omits some. The profile shows 850,000 to 900,000 clones, 15% to 20% of them singletons. Specimen: naive CD4+ T cells from blood. The receptors stem from a woman in her late teens or twenties in good health.

This clone appeared a few times. The V call is TRBV27, the J call TRBJ1-5; D remains unclear. V lost 5 bases and J lost 5, with 10 bases in between. CDR1 and CDR2 (germline): MNHEY, SMNVEV (reference sequence). The CDR3 runs to 13 residues. For the CDR3, the DNA is TGTGCCAGCAGTATCCTTTTTGATCAGCCCCAGCATTTT. Encoded protein: CASSILFDQPQHF.

This chain connects TRBV16 to TRBJ2-5; D not resolved. V lost 0 bases, J lost 2 bases, and 7 bases lay in between. The CDR3 extends over 14 amino acids. Germline loops: CDR1 KGHSY, CDR2 FQNENV. This CDR3 reads CASSQSYGQETQYF. The CDR3 coding sequence is TGTGCCAGCAGCCAATCGTACGGACAAGAGACCCAGTACTTC.

The chain has TRBV10-3 and TRBJ2-1, with D unclear. CDR3 size: 14 residues. The ends were cut back, 6 bases at V and 9 bases at J, with 18 bases in the middle. Germline CDR1 ENHRY, CDR2 SYGVKD. The CDR3, as DNA: TGTGCCATCAGGGCTAGTGAGCCATCGGGTGAGCAGTTCTTC. Protein: CAIRASEPSGEQFF.

This clone was observed a few times. This chain links TRBV18 with TRBJ2-1; D call uncertain. The CDR3 extends over 13 amino acids. Trimming shortened V by 3 bases and J by 5 bases, and 8 bases separated the two germline ends. Germline CDR1 and CDR2: KGHSH and LQKENI. This CDR3 reads CASSPFPDNEQFF. CDR3 DNA: TGTGCCAGCTCACCCTTCCCTGACAATGAGCAGTTCTTC.